These 19 T cell receptor beta chains share one sample of origin, sequenced in a study of T cells in Graves' hyperthyroidism and ophthalmopathy. What was amplified from RNA transcripts were TCR beta CDR3 regions. HTBI primers were employed in a first-round RT-PCR of the TCR CDR3. TCRdb re-called the multiplex PCR reads through MiXCR, storing one row per CDR3 protein. This table holds approximately 600,000 distinct CDR3 sequences, roughly 17% found once. Sequencing input: blood. The receptors originated from a woman aged 25 to 39 with Graves' hyperthyroidism.

The gene calls are TRBV28 and TRBJ2-2, with 8 bases matching TRBD2. V shed 3 bases and J 3 bases; nucleotides not matched to a gene: 15. The CDR3 has 19 residues. The V gene's germline CDR1 is MDHEN and CDR2 SYDVKM. The CDR3 here is CASSFLHPRLAKHTGELFF. The CDR3 bases are TGTGCCAGCAGTTTTCTCCACCCCCGACTAGCGAAACACACCGGGGAGCTGTTTTTT.

This clonotype was counted only a few times. The rearrangement links TRBV6-4 to TRBJ2-2; D might be TRBD1 or TRBD2, each matching 5 bases. Trimming removed 2 bases at V and 8 bases at J, with 15 bases between. CDR1 MRHNA and CDR2 SNTAGT come from the germline V gene. The length of the CDR3 is 15 residues. The CDR3 DNA reads TGTGCCAGCAGTGACCTCCCCGGGGCTGGAGGGGAGCTGTTTTTT. Translated, it gives CASSDLPGAGGELFF.

The table lists this clonotype with many counts. The chain employs TRBV2 and TRBJ2-1; 10 bases match TRBD2. Trimming cost V 3 bases and J 9 bases; bases outside gene matches: 11. This CDR3 is built from 16 residues. In germline, CDR1 is SNHLY, CDR2 FYNNEI. CDR3 region: CASSDGLAGVGSEQFF. CDR3 in DNA: TGTGCCAGCAGTGATGGGCTAGCGGGAGTCGGGAGTGAGCAGTTCTTC.

The chain joins TRBV20-1 to TRBJ1-2; no clear D. CDR3 size: 11 residues. Germline CDR1 is DFQATT and CDR2 is SNEGSKA (reference sequence). V lost 2 bases and J 6 bases, leaving 7 bases between the germline ends. CDR3 sequence: CSARTGNGYTF. The CDR3 coding sequence is TGCAGTGCTAGAACGGGGAATGGCTACACCTTC.

This clonotype was detected a few times. The chain joins TRBV6-1 to TRBJ2-2; 11 bases match TRBD1. This CDR3 is 15 amino acids long. J was trimmed by 4 bases and V by 6 bases; bases with no gene match: 4. Per germline, CDR1 MNHNS and CDR2 SASEGT. The chain's CDR3 is CASRTGQGVTGELFF. In nucleotides, the CDR3 is TGTGCCAGCAGGACGGGACAGGGGGTCACCGGGGAGCTGTTTTTT.

This chain connects TRBV28 to TRBJ2-7; TRBD1 agrees at 11 bases. The CDR3 consists of 15 residues. V was pared by 6 bases and J by 5 bases, with 9 bases of the junction left unmatched. Germline CDR1 and CDR2: MDHEN and SYDVKM. CDR3 DNA sequence: TGTGCCAGCAGCTTGGGCGGACAGGGGGCCGACGAGCAGTACTTC. It codes for CASSLGGQGADEQYF.

This clonotype was seen many times. The gene calls are TRBV11-2 and TRBJ2-5, with D unresolved. The germline CDR1 and CDR2 sequences are SGHAT and FQNNGV. The ends were cut back, 0 bases at V and 5 bases at J, with 4 bases in the middle. This CDR3 region has 12 residues. The CDR3 DNA follows: TGTGCCAGCAGCTTAGATTTGGAGACCCAGTACTTC. Its translation: CASSLDLETQYF.

There are many counts of this clonotype. The rearrangement links TRBV6-1 to TRBJ1-1; the match to TRBD1 covers 12 bases. This CDR3 spans 16 amino acids. CDR1 MNHNS and CDR2 SASEGT come from the germline V gene. V gave up 2 bases and J gave up 2 bases; unmatched junction bases: 3. For the CDR3, the DNA is TGTGCCAGCAGTGAATTGGGGACAGGGGGCAACACTGAAGCTTTCTTT. Its translation is CASSELGTGGNTEAFF.

This clonotype was detected ten times or more. The J gene is TRBJ1-1, the V gene TRBV30; D unclear. This CDR3 has 13 residues. Per the germline V gene, CDR1 is GTSNPN and CDR2 is SVGIG (reference sequence). Trimming removed 2 bases from V and 1 base from J, with 8 bases in between. CDR3 sequence reads: CAWSNGGNTEAFF. The CDR3 DNA reads as TGTGCCTGGAGTAACGGAGGGAACACTGAAGCTTTCTTT.

This clonotype was seen ten or more times. The rearrangement joins TRBV5-8 to TRBJ2-7, with 9 bases identical to TRBD2. Trimming cost V 1 base and J 9 bases; bases outside gene matches: 8. Germline V gene lookup returns CDR1 SGHTS and CDR2 YDEGEE. The CDR3 sequence is 14 residues long. In DNA form, the CDR3 reads TGTGCCAGCAGCTTGAAGGCGGGAGGGCTTGCGCAGTACTTC. Protein: CASSLKAGGLAQYF.

The chain has TRBV7-9 and TRBJ2-5; TRBD2 might be the D (6 bases). This CDR3 contains 17 residues. Looked up from germline, CDR1 is SEHNR and CDR2 is FQNEAQ (reference sequence). The germline V and J ends were trimmed by 2 bases and 2 bases, with 18 bases remaining between them. As DNA, the CDR3 is TGTGCCAGCAGCTTAACGGCCTTGCGGGACCTGCAAGAGACCCAGTACTTC. This sequence encodes CASSLTALRDLQETQYF.

This clonotype was seen more than once but under ten times. This may be a read error, as it is one base from a much larger clone. The rearrangement joins TRBV7-8 to TRBJ2-5; D is possibly TRBD2 (6 bases). Germline loops: CDR1 SGHVS, CDR2 FQNEAQ. The V end lost 5 bases, the J end lost 5 bases, and 18 bases lay between the germline ends. The CDR3 covers 15 residues. This CDR3 reads CASSRRARGRETQYF. The CDR3 bases are TGTGCCAGCAGCCGCCGGGCCCGGGGGAGGGAGACCCAGTACTTC.

The rearrangement joins TRBV10-3 to TRBJ2-7; 7 nucleotides match TRBD1. V was clipped by 2 bases and J by 2 bases; unmatched bases: 6. The CDR3 has 15 residues. The germline V gene has CDR1 ENHRY and CDR2 SYGVKD. The CDR3 DNA sequence: TGTGCCATCAGTGAGAGACAGGGACAAACCTACGAGCAGTACTTC. This gives the protein CAISERQGQTYEQYF.

Many counts were recorded for this clonotype. This sequence joins TRBV5-1 and TRBJ2-7; a weak D match, TRBD1 (5 bases). The V and J ends lost 5 bases and 2 bases respectively, with 11 bases between them. The CDR3 runs to 13 residues. Germline lookup yields CDR1 SGHRS and CDR2 YFSETQ. The CDR3 spells CASRSTVTYEQYF. In nucleotides, the CDR3 is TGCGCCAGCAGGTCGACAGTAACCTACGAGCAGTACTTC.

This CDR3 reads CASSRLAQSTDTQYF. DNA of the CDR3: TGTGCCAGCTCCAGACTAGCCCAGAGCACAGATACGCAGTATTTT. The chain carries TRBV27 and TRBJ2-3, with 7 bases identical to TRBD2. Trimming cost V 8 bases and J 0 bases; bases outside gene matches: 8. CDR3 length: 15 amino acids. Germline V lookup: CDR1 MNHEY, CDR2 SMNVEV (reference sequence).

V usage is TRBV4-2 and J usage is TRBJ1-1; tentative D call: TRBD1 (6 bases). This CDR3 has 15 amino acids. With 4 bases removed from V and 5 bases from J, the gap between germline ends came to 17 bases. Germline CDR1 LGHNA, CDR2 YNFKEQ. For the CDR3, the DNA is TGTGCCAGCAGCCTCGCAGGGGCCCTGGGGACTGAAGCTTTCTTT. As protein: CASSLAGALGTEAFF.

This clonotype has ten or more counts. The chain has TRBV3-1 and TRBJ2-7; 8 positions match TRBD2. Looked up from germline, CDR1 is LGHDT and CDR2 is YNNKEL (reference sequence). The CDR3 consists of 12 residues. V lost 8 bases and J lost 6; bases outside the gene matches: 6. The CDR3 spells CASGTSYSEQYF. The CDR3 region has the DNA TGTGCCAGCGGGACTAGTTATAGCGAGCAGTACTTC.

A remark on this clonotype: One end of the junction is discordant with germline, which a read error may explain. The chain is built from TRBV28 and TRBJ2-4, with unresolved D. The CDR3 covers 17 residues. Germline V CDR1 and CDR2: MDHEN, SYDVKM. Here the CDR3 reads CASSFIWSYTAKNIRYF. The CDR3 DNA reads TGTGCCAGCAGTTTTATTTGGTCCTATACAGCCAAAAACATTCGGTACTTC. The full variable domain, completed using reference TRBV28 and TRBJ2-4, is DVKVTQSSRYLVKRTGEKVFLECVQDMDHENMFWYRQDPGLGLRLIYFSYDVKMKEKGDIPEGYSVSREKKERFSLILESASTNQTSMYLCASSFIWSYTAKNIRYFGAGTRLSVL.

V and J are TRBV6-4 and TRBJ1-2, with 10 bases that match TRBD1. The CDR3 consists of 17 residues. J lost 4 bases, V lost 6 bases, and 14 bases had no gene match. Germline CDR1 MRHNA, CDR2 SNTAGT. CDR3 in DNA: TGTGCCAGCAGCGACGACGTCGGACAGGGGGTCGGCTATGGCTACACCTTC. Its translation: CASSDDVGQGVGYGYTF.